Below are 26 T cell receptor beta chains sequenced from a single sample in a study of blood T cell repertoires in COVID-19. Only in-frame clones appear in the TCRdb table, and some are missing; sequencing was by immunoSEQ multiplex PCR. The sample holds 140,000 or so clones, roughly 77% seen once. The sample comprised peripheral blood. These receptors were taken from a woman in her seventies with COVID-19, enrolled during active disease.

V usage is TRBV28 and J usage is TRBJ1-2; D unclear. V dropped 3 bases and J dropped 6 bases, with 11 bases sitting between them. Germline V lookup: CDR1 MDHEN, CDR2 SYDVKM. The CDR3 has 13 amino acids. This chain's CDR3 is CASSFRAVNGYTF. The CDR3 DNA sequence: TGTGCCAGCAGTTTTCGCGCCGTGAATGGCTACACCTTC.

The gene calls are TRBV3-1 (or the pseudogene TRBV3-2) and TRBJ1-2; a weak D match, TRBD1 (6 bases). V lost 3 bases, J lost 8 bases, and 13 bases lay in between. Germline-derived CDR1 and CDR2 are LGHDT and YNNKEL (reference sequence). The CDR3 spans 13 residues. The CDR3 coding sequence is TGTGCCAGCAGCCAGGGGGCAGGGTTGGGCTACACCTTC. Protein sequence: CASSQGAGLGYTF.

The CDR3 is CASSTGENFQETQYF. Written as DNA, the CDR3 is TGTGCCAGCAGTACAGGGGAGAATTTCCAAGAGACCCAGTACTTC. This chain uses TRBV2 with TRBJ2-5, with 7 nucleotides matching TRBD1. The CDR3 runs to 15 residues. The V and J ends lost 5 bases and 1 base, in that order; junction bases with no gene match: 7. CDR1 is SNHLY and CDR2 is FYNNEI in the germline V gene.

This clone was recorded a few times. The chain combines TRBV10-3 with TRBJ1-6; D gene unclear. Germline V gene data show CDR1 as ENHRY and CDR2 as SYGVKD. This CDR3 contains 13 residues. Trimming pared 2 bases from V and 10 bases from J, leaving 9 bases between. For the CDR3, the DNA is TGTGCCATCAGTGAGGTTGGGCTGTCACCCCTCCACTTT. Translated, it gives CAISEVGLSPLHF.

This clone has more than one count but fewer than ten. V usage is TRBV30 and J usage is TRBJ2-3; 8 bases align to TRBD2. CDR1 is GTSNPN, CDR2 SVGIG, per germline (reference sequence). This CDR3 region has 15 residues. V shed 3 bases and J 0 bases; nucleotides not matched to a gene: 5. The CDR3 bases are TGTGCCTGGAGGCTCGGGGGGGGGAGCACAGATACGCAGTATTTT. As protein: CAWRLGGGSTDTQYF.

The table lists this clone with a few counts. The chain joins TRBV6-6 to TRBJ1-3, with 10 bases matching TRBD1. The CDR3 consists of 19 residues. The V gene's germline CDR1 is MNHNY and CDR2 SVGAGI (reference sequence). Losses at the gene ends were 5 bases for V and 0 bases for J; bases not matched to a gene: 13. For the CDR3, the DNA is TGTGCCAGCAGTCTCTCCCGGGACAGGGGCCAGAGCTCTGGAAACACCATATATTTT. Its protein is CASSLSRDRGQSSGNTIYF.

The CDR3 loop reads CASSQARTSGGPETQYF. For the CDR3, the DNA is TGTGCCAGCAGCCAAGCGAGGACTAGCGGGGGGCCAGAGACCCAGTACTTC. This chain joins TRBV3-1 (or the pseudogene TRBV3-2) and TRBJ2-5, with TRBD2 matching over 14 bases. V lost 1 base, J lost 4 bases, and 5 bases stayed unmatched. There are 17 residues in the CDR3. In germline, CDR1 is LGHDT, CDR2 YNNKEL (reference sequence).

The V call is TRBV28, the J call TRBJ2-3; possibly TRBD2 for D (5 bases). V was shortened by 7 bases and J by 4 bases, with 12 bases between the two germline ends. CDR3 size: 13 residues. CDR1 is MDHEN and CDR2 is SYDVKM in the germline V gene. CDR3 protein: CASTTGLADTQYF. CDR3 nucleotides: TGTGCCAGCACGACGGGGTTGGCAGATACGCAGTATTTT.

This clone was counted a few times. The chain employs TRBV6-5 and TRBJ2-5, with a tentative D call TRBD1 (7 bases). Trimming took 5 bases from V and 4 from J, leaving 17 bases between them. The germline gives CDR1 MNHEY, CDR2 SVGAGI. The CDR3 is made up of 15 amino acids. The CDR3 protein is CASSHTGEVVETQYF. The CDR3 DNA is TGTGCCAGCAGTCACACAGGGGAGGTAGTAGAGACCCAGTACTTC.

The genes are TRBV15 and TRBJ1-2, with D possibly TRBD1 on 6 matching bases. Per the germline V gene, CDR1 is LNHNV and CDR2 is YYDKDF (reference sequence). Trimming left V 3 bases short and J 1 base short, with 12 bases between. This CDR3 has 15 amino acids. The CDR3 loop reads CATSRGGGGNYGYTF. CDR3 bases: TGTGCCACCAGCAGGGGCGGGGGCGGTAACTATGGCTACACCTTC.

This sequence joins TRBV6-1 and TRBJ1-1; 8 nucleotides agree with TRBD1. This CDR3 spans 13 amino acids. The V and J ends lost 6 bases and 3 bases, in that order; junction bases with no gene match: 3. The germline gives CDR1 MNHNS, CDR2 SASEGT. DNA of the CDR3: TGTGCCAGCAGCTCCAGGGGGCACACTGAAGCTTTCTTT. Translating gives CASSSRGHTEAFF.

The chain uses TRBV9 and TRBJ1-2; 7 bases fit TRBD1. The CDR3 loop spans 17 amino acids. The germline CDR1 and CDR2 sequences are SGDLS and YYNGEE. J was trimmed by 2 bases and V by 4 bases; bases with no gene match: 14. The CDR3 sequence is CASSPDPTGSANYGYTF. Here the CDR3 DNA reads TGTGCCAGCAGCCCAGACCCGACAGGGAGCGCCAACTATGGCTACACCTTC. The full variable domain, its missing parts supplied by reference TRBV9 and TRBJ1-2, is DSGVTQTPKHLITATGQRVTLRCSPRSGDLSVYWYQQSLDQGLQFLIQYYNGEERAKGNILERFSAQQFPDLHSELNLSSLELGDSALYFCASSPDPTGSANYGYTFGSGTRLTVV.

The V call is TRBV30, the J call TRBJ1-2; the match to TRBD1 covers 8 bases. Germline CDR1 GTSNPN, CDR2 SVGIG (reference sequence). CDR3 length equals 13 residues. The ends lost 4 bases at V and 2 bases at J; junction bases unmatched: 3. CDR3: CAWTRQGNYGYTF. The CDR3 DNA reads as TGTGCCTGGACCCGACAGGGGAACTATGGCTACACCTTC.

The table lists this clone with a count of one. The V gene is TRBV29-1, the J gene TRBJ1-2, with 7 bases that match TRBD1. The CDR3 runs to 15 residues. After removal of 6 bases from V and 0 bases from J, the junction contained 10 bases not matched to a gene. Germline V gene lookup returns CDR1 SQVTM and CDR2 ANQGSEA. The CDR3 sequence: CSVPTGSTPNYGYTF. The CDR3 DNA reads as TGCAGCGTCCCGACAGGGTCTACACCTAACTATGGCTACACCTTC.

The chain carries TRBV6-5 and TRBJ1-1; D is perhaps TRBD1 (5 bases). CDR1 is MNHEY and CDR2 is SVGAGI in the germline V gene. CDR3 length: 14 residues. The ends were cut back, 7 bases at V and 5 bases at J, with 17 bases in the middle. The CDR3 DNA is TGTGCCAGCACCTATATTAGGGGCCAAACTGAAGCTTTCTTT. Amino acid sequence: CASTYIRGQTEAFF.

The chain joins TRBV12-3 or TRBV12-4 to TRBJ1-5; no definite D call. V lost 1 base to trimming and J lost 4 bases, with 5 bases between them. The CDR3 runs 13 residues. The DNA for the CDR3 is TGTGCCAGCAGTTTAGGGCAGAATCAGCCCCAGCATTTT. Amino acids: CASSLGQNQPQHF.

The chain is built from TRBV5-1 and TRBJ1-1, with D possibly being TRBD1 (6 bases). The CDR3 sequence is 14 residues long. Germline CDR1 SGHRS, CDR2 YFSETQ. The V and J ends lost 3 bases and 3 bases respectively, with 12 bases between them. CDR3 amino acids: CASSSQGWDTEAFF. CDR3 bases: TGCGCCAGCAGCTCCCAGGGGTGGGACACTGAAGCTTTCTTT.

The rearrangement links TRBV11-2 to TRBJ2-1; D ambiguous. Trimming removed 0 bases at V and 11 bases at J, with 11 bases between. The CDR3 covers 13 residues. CDR1 is SGHAT and CDR2 is FQNNGV in the germline V gene. In DNA form, the CDR3 reads TGTGCCAGCAGCTTAGATCCCCAAGCGAAGCAGTTCTTC. Protein: CASSLDPQAKQFF.

This chain connects TRBV5-4 to TRBJ2-1, with D perhaps matching TRBD2 (6 bases). V was shortened by 1 base and J by 10 bases, with 18 bases between the two germline ends. CDR1 and CDR2 (germline): SGHNT, YYREEE (reference sequence). CDR3 length equals 15 residues. CDR3 region: CASSLSRLGGGEQFF. Here the CDR3 DNA reads TGTGCCAGCAGCTTGAGTCGTCTGGGGGGTGGCGAGCAGTTCTTC. Based on the CDR3 plus reference TRBV5-4 and TRBJ2-1, the full variable domain is ETGVTQSPTHLIKTRGQQVTLRCSSQSGHNTVSWYQQALGQGPQFIFQYYREEENGRGNFPPRFSGLQFPNYSSELNVNALELDDSALYLCASSLSRLGGGEQFFGPGTRLTVL.

This clone was counted a few times. The chain is built from TRBV6-1 and TRBJ2-1; tentatively, D is TRBD1 (5 bases). Germline V gives CDR1 MNHNS, CDR2 SASEGT. CDR3 length: 13 amino acids. Trimming pared 1 base from V and 12 bases from J, leaving 13 bases between. CDR3 amino acids: CASSEGRVGVQFF. In DNA form, the CDR3 reads TGTGCCAGCAGTGAAGGCAGGGTAGGAGTGCAGTTCTTC.

The chain couples TRBV27 to TRBJ1-5; 8 bases map to TRBD1. Germline CDR1 reads MNHEY; CDR2 reads SMNVEV (reference sequence). The CDR3 runs 12 residues. The V gene end was trimmed by 7 bases and the J gene end by 5 bases; junction bases not matched to a gene: 1. CDR3 in DNA: TGTGCCAGCAAGGACAGGGATCAGCCCCAGCATTTT. Protein product: CASKDRDQPQHF.

The V gene is TRBV2, the J gene TRBJ1-5; no clear D. V was pared by 8 bases and J by 6 bases, with 14 bases between. Looked up from germline, CDR1 is SNHLY and CDR2 is FYNNEI. The CDR3 spans 13 residues. The DNA for the CDR3 is TGTGCCAGCGGAAACGGGAGGGCTCAGCCCCAGCATTTT. As protein: CASGNGRAQPQHF.

The chain combines TRBV27 with TRBJ1-6; 8 positions agree with TRBD1. This CDR3 region has 13 residues. The J segment lost 14 bases and the V segment lost 5 bases, leaving 8 bases of the junction unmatched. Germline V gives CDR1 MNHEY, CDR2 SMNVEV (reference sequence). The CDR3 DNA is TGTGCCAGCAGTCAGGGGGCAGGAGGGGCCCTCCACTTT. Its translation: CASSQGAGGALHF.

V and J are TRBV29-1 and TRBJ1-2; no reliable D call. Germline-derived CDR1 and CDR2 are SQVTM and ANQGSEA. The CDR3 covers 11 residues. Trimming removed 2 bases from V and 6 bases from J, with 7 bases in between. The CDR3, as DNA: TGCAGCGTTGAATGGGAGGATGGCTACACCTTC. This codes for CSVEWEDGYTF.

Only one count was recorded for this clone. The J gene is TRBJ2-7, the V gene TRBV11-1, with 8 bases that match TRBD1. Germline lookup yields CDR1 SGHAT and CDR2 FQDESV (reference sequence). The CDR3 is made up of 15 amino acids. V gave up 2 bases and J gave up 4 bases; unmatched junction bases: 7. CDR3 nucleotide sequence: TGTGCCAGCAGCTTACCACAGGGGGGTTTGTACGAGCAGTACTTC. Its protein is CASSLPQGGLYEQYF.

This clone appeared once. CDR3 DNA: TGCGCCAGCAGCCCAACATCCACGGACACTAACCAGCCCCAGCATTTT. Residues: CASSPTSTDTNQPQHF. V is TRBV4-1 and J is TRBJ1-5, with D possibly TRBD1 on 5 matching bases. Germline V gives CDR1 MGHRA, CDR2 YSYEKL. The CDR3 has 16 amino acids. Trimming took 4 bases from V and 7 from J, leaving 20 bases between them.